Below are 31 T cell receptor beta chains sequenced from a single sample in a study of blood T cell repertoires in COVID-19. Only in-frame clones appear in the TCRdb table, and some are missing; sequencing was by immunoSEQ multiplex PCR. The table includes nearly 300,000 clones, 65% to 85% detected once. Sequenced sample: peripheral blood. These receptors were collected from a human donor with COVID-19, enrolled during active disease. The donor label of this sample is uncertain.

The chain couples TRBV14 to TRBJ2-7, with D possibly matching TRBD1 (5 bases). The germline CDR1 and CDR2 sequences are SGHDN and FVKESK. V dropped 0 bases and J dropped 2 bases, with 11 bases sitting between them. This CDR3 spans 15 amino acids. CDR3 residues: CASSQEAGSTYEQYF. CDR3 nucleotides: TGTGCCAGCAGCCAAGAGGCAGGGTCAACCTACGAGCAGTACTTC.

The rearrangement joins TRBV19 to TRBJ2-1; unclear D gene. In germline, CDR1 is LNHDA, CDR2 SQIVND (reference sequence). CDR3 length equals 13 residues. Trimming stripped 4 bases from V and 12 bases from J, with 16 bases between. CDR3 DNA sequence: TGTGCCAGTAGTACAGCAGCCTCACGAGGGCAGTTCTTC. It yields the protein CASSTAASRGQFF.

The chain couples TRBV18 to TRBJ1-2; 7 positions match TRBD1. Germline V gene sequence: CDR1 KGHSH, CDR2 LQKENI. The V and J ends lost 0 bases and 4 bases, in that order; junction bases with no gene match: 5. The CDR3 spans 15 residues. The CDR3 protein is CASSPPATGTYGYTF. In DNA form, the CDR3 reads TGTGCCAGCTCACCACCGGCGACAGGGACCTATGGCTACACCTTC.

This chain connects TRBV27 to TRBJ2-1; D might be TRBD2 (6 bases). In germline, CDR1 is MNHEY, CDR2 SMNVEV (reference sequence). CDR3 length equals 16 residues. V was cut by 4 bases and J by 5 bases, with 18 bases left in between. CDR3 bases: TGTGCCAGCAGTTCTTTGCGACTAGTGGGGAACAATGAGCAGTTCTTC. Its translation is CASSSLRLVGNNEQFF.

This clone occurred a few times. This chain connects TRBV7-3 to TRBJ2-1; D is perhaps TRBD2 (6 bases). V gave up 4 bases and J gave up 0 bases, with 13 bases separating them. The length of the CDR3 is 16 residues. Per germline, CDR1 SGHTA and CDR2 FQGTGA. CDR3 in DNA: TGTGCCAGCAGCTCTCTAGCGCGGATCTCCTACAATGAGCAGTTCTTC. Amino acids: CASSSLARISYNEQFF.

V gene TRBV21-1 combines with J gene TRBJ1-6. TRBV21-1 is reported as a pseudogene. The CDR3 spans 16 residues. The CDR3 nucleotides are TGTGCCAGCAACTGGACTACTAGCTCCTATAATTCACCCCTCCACTTT. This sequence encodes CASNWTTSSYNSPLHF.

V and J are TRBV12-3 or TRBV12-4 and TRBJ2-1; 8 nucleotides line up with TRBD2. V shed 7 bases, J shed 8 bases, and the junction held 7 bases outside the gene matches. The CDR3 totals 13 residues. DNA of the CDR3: TGTGCCAGCACCTGGGGACTAGTGGATGAGCAGTTCTTC. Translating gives CASTWGLVDEQFF.

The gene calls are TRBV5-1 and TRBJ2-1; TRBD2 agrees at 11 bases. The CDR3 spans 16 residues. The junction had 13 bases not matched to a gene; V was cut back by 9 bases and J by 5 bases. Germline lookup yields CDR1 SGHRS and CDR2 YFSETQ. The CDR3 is CATSSGRFPLDNEQFF. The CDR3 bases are TGCGCCACATCTAGCGGGAGGTTCCCTCTAGACAATGAGCAGTTCTTC.

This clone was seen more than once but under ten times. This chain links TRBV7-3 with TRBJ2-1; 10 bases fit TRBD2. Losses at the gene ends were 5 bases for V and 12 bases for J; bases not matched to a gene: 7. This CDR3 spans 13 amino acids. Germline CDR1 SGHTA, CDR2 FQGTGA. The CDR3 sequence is CASSQGVAGGQFF. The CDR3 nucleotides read TGTGCCAGCAGCCAGGGGGTAGCGGGAGGGCAGTTCTTC.

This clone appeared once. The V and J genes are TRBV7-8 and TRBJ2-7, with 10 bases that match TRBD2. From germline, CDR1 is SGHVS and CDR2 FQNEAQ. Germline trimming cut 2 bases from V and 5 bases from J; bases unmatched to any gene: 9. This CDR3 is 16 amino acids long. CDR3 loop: CASSLIRAGGPHEQYF. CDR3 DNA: TGTGCCAGCAGCTTAATAAGAGCGGGAGGGCCACACGAGCAGTACTTC.

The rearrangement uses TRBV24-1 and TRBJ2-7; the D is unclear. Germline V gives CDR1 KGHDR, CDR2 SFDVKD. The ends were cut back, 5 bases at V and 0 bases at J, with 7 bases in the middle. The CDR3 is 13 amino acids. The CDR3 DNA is TGTGCCACCAGTGCTAAGAGCTCCTACGAGCAGTACTTC. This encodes CATSAKSSYEQYF.

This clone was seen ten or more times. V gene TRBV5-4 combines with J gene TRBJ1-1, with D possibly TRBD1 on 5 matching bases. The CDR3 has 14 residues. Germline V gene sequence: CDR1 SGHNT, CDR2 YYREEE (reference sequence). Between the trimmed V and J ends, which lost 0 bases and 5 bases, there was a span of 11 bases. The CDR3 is CASSLAFQGTEAFF. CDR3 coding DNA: TGTGCCAGCAGCTTGGCCTTTCAGGGTACTGAAGCTTTCTTT.

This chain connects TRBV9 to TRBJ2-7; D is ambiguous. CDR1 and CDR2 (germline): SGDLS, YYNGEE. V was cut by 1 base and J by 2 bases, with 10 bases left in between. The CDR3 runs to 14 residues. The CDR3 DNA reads TGTGCCAGCAGCGTAAGTCTACGAACCTACGAGCAGTACTTC. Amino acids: CASSVSLRTYEQYF. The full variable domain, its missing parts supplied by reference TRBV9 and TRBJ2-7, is DSGVTQTPKHLITATGQRVTLRCSPRSGDLSVYWYQQSLDQGLQFLIQYYNGEERAKGNILERFSAQQFPDLHSELNLSSLELGDSALYFCASSVSLRTYEQYFGPGTRLTVT.

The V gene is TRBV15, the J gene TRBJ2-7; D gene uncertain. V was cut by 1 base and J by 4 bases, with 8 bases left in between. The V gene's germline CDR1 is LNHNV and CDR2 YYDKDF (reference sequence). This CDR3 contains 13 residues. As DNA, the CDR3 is TGTGCCACCAGCAGAGCCCTAGTTTACGAGCAGTACTTC. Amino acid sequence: CATSRALVYEQYF.

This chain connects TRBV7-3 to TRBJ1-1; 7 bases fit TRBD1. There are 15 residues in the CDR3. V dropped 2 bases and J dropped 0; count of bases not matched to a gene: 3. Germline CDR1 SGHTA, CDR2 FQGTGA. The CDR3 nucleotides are TGTGCCAGCAGCTTAGCCGGGACAGTGAACACTGAAGCTTTCTTT. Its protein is CASSLAGTVNTEAFF.

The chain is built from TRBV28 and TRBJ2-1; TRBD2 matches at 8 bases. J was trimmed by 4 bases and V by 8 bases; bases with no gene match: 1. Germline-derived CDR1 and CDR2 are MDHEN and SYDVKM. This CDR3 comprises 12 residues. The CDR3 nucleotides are TGTGCCAGCCGGGAGGGATACAATGAGCAGTTCTTC. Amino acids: CASREGYNEQFF.

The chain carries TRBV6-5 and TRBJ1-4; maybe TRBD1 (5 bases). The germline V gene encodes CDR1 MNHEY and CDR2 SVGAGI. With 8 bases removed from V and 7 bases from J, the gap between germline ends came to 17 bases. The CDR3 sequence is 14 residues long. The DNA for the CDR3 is TGTGCCAGCGGAAACAGGTATTCGCCTGAAAAACTGTTTTTT. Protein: CASGNRYSPEKLFF.

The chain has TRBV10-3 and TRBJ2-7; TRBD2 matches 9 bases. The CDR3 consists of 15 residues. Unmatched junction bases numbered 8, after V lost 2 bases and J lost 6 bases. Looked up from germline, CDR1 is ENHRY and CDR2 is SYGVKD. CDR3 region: CAISEPSGESREQYF. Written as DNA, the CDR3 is TGTGCCATCAGTGAGCCTAGCGGGGAGAGTCGCGAGCAGTACTTC.

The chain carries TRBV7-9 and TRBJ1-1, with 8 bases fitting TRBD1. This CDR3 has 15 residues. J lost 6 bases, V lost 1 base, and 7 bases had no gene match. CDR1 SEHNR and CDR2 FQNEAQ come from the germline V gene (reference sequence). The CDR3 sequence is CASSLGTTGEAEAFF. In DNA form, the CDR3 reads TGTGCCAGCAGCTTAGGTACGACAGGGGAGGCTGAAGCTTTCTTT.

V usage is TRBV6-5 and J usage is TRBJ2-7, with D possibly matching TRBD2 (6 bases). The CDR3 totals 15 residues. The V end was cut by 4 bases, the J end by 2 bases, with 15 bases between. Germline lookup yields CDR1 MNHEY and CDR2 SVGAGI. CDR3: CASSWDFIFTYEQYF. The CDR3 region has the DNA TGTGCCAGCAGTTGGGACTTTATTTTTACCTACGAGCAGTACTTC.

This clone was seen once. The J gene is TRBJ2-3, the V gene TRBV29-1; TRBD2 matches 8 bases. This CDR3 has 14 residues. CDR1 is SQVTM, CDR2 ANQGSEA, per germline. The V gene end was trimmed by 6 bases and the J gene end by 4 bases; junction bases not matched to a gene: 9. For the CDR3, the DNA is TGCAGCGTCACCCGGGGGGGGGACGCAGATACGCAGTATTTT. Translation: CSVTRGGDADTQYF.

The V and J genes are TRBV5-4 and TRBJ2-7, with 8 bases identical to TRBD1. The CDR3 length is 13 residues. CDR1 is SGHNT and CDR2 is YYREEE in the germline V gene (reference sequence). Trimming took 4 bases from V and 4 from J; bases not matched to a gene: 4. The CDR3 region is CASSRTGPYEQYF. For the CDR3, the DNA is TGTGCCAGCAGCCGGACAGGGCCATACGAGCAGTACTTC.

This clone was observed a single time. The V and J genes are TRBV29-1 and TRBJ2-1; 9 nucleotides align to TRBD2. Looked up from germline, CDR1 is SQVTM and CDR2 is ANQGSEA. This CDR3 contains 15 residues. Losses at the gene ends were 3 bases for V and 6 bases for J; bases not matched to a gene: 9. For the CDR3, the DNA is TGCAGCGTTGAGGTAGTAGCGGGAGTCGGCAATGAGCAGTTCTTC. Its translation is CSVEVVAGVGNEQFF.

CDR3 sequence: CASSPGGGRSTYEQYF. CDR3 nucleotide sequence: TGTGCCAGTAGCCCTGGTGGCGGGAGAAGTACTTACGAGCAGTACTTC. The chain combines TRBV19 with TRBJ2-7, with TRBD2 identical over 7 bases. Trimming took 6 bases from V and 4 from J; bases not matched to a gene: 15. Germline CDR1 LNHDA, CDR2 SQIVND (reference sequence). The CDR3 contains 16 residues.

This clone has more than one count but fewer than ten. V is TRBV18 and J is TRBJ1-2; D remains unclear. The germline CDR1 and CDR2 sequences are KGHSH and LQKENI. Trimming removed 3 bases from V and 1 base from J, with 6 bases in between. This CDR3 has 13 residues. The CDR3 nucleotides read TGTGCCAGCTCACCCGGGTTTAACTATGGCTACACCTTC. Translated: CASSPGFNYGYTF.

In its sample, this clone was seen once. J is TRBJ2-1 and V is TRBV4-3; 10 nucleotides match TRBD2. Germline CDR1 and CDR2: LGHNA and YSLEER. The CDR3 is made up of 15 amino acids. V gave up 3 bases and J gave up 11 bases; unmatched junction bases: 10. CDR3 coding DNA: TGCGCCAGCAGCCAGGAGCGGGAGGGCCTTGATAAGCAGTTCTTC. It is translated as CASSQEREGLDKQFF.

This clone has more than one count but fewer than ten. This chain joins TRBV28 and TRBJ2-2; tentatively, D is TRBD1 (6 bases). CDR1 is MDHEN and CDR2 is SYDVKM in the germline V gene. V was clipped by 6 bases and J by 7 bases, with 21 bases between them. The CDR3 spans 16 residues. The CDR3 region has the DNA TGTGCCAGCAGCCGCTCGCCGCACAGGGCGGGCGGGGAGCTGTTTTTT. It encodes CASSRSPHRAGGELFF. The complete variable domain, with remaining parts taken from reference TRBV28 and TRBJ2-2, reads DVKVTQSSRYLVKRTGEKVFLECVQDMDHENMFWYRQDPGLGLRLIYFSYDVKMKEKGDIPEGYSVSREKKERFSLILESASTNQTSMYLCASSRSPHRAGGELFFGEGSRLTVL.

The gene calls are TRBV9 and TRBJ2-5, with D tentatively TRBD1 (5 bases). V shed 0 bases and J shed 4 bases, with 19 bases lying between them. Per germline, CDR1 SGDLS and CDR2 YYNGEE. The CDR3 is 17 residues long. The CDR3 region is CASSVGLGARLGETQYF. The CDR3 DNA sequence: TGTGCCAGCAGCGTAGGCTTAGGGGCGCGACTCGGAGAGACCCAGTACTTC.

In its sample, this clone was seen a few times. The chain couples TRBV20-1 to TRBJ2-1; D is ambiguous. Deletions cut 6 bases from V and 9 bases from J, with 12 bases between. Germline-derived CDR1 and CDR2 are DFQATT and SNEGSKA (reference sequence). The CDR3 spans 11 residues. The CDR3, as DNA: TGCAGTGCAATAGAGATCACTGAGCAGTTCTTC. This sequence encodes CSAIEITEQFF.

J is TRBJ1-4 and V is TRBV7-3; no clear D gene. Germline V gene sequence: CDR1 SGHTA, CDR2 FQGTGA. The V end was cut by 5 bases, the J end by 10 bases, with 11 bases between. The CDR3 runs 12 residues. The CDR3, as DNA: TGTGCCAGCAGCCCCCTGGGAGGAAAACTGTTTTTT. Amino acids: CASSPLGGKLFF. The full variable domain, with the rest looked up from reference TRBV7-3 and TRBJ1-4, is GAGVSQTPSNKVTEKGKYVELRCDPISGHTALYWYRQSLGQGPEFLIYFQGTGAADDSGLPNDRFFAVRPEGSVSTLKIQRTERGDSAVYLCASSPLGGKLFFGSGTQLSVL.

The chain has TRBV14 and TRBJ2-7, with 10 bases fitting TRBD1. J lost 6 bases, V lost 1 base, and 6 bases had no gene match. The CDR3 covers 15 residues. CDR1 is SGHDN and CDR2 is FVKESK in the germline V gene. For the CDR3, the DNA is TGTGCCAGCAGCCAAGCTGGGACAGGGGTCGGCGAGCAGTACTTC. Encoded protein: CASSQAGTGVGEQYF.